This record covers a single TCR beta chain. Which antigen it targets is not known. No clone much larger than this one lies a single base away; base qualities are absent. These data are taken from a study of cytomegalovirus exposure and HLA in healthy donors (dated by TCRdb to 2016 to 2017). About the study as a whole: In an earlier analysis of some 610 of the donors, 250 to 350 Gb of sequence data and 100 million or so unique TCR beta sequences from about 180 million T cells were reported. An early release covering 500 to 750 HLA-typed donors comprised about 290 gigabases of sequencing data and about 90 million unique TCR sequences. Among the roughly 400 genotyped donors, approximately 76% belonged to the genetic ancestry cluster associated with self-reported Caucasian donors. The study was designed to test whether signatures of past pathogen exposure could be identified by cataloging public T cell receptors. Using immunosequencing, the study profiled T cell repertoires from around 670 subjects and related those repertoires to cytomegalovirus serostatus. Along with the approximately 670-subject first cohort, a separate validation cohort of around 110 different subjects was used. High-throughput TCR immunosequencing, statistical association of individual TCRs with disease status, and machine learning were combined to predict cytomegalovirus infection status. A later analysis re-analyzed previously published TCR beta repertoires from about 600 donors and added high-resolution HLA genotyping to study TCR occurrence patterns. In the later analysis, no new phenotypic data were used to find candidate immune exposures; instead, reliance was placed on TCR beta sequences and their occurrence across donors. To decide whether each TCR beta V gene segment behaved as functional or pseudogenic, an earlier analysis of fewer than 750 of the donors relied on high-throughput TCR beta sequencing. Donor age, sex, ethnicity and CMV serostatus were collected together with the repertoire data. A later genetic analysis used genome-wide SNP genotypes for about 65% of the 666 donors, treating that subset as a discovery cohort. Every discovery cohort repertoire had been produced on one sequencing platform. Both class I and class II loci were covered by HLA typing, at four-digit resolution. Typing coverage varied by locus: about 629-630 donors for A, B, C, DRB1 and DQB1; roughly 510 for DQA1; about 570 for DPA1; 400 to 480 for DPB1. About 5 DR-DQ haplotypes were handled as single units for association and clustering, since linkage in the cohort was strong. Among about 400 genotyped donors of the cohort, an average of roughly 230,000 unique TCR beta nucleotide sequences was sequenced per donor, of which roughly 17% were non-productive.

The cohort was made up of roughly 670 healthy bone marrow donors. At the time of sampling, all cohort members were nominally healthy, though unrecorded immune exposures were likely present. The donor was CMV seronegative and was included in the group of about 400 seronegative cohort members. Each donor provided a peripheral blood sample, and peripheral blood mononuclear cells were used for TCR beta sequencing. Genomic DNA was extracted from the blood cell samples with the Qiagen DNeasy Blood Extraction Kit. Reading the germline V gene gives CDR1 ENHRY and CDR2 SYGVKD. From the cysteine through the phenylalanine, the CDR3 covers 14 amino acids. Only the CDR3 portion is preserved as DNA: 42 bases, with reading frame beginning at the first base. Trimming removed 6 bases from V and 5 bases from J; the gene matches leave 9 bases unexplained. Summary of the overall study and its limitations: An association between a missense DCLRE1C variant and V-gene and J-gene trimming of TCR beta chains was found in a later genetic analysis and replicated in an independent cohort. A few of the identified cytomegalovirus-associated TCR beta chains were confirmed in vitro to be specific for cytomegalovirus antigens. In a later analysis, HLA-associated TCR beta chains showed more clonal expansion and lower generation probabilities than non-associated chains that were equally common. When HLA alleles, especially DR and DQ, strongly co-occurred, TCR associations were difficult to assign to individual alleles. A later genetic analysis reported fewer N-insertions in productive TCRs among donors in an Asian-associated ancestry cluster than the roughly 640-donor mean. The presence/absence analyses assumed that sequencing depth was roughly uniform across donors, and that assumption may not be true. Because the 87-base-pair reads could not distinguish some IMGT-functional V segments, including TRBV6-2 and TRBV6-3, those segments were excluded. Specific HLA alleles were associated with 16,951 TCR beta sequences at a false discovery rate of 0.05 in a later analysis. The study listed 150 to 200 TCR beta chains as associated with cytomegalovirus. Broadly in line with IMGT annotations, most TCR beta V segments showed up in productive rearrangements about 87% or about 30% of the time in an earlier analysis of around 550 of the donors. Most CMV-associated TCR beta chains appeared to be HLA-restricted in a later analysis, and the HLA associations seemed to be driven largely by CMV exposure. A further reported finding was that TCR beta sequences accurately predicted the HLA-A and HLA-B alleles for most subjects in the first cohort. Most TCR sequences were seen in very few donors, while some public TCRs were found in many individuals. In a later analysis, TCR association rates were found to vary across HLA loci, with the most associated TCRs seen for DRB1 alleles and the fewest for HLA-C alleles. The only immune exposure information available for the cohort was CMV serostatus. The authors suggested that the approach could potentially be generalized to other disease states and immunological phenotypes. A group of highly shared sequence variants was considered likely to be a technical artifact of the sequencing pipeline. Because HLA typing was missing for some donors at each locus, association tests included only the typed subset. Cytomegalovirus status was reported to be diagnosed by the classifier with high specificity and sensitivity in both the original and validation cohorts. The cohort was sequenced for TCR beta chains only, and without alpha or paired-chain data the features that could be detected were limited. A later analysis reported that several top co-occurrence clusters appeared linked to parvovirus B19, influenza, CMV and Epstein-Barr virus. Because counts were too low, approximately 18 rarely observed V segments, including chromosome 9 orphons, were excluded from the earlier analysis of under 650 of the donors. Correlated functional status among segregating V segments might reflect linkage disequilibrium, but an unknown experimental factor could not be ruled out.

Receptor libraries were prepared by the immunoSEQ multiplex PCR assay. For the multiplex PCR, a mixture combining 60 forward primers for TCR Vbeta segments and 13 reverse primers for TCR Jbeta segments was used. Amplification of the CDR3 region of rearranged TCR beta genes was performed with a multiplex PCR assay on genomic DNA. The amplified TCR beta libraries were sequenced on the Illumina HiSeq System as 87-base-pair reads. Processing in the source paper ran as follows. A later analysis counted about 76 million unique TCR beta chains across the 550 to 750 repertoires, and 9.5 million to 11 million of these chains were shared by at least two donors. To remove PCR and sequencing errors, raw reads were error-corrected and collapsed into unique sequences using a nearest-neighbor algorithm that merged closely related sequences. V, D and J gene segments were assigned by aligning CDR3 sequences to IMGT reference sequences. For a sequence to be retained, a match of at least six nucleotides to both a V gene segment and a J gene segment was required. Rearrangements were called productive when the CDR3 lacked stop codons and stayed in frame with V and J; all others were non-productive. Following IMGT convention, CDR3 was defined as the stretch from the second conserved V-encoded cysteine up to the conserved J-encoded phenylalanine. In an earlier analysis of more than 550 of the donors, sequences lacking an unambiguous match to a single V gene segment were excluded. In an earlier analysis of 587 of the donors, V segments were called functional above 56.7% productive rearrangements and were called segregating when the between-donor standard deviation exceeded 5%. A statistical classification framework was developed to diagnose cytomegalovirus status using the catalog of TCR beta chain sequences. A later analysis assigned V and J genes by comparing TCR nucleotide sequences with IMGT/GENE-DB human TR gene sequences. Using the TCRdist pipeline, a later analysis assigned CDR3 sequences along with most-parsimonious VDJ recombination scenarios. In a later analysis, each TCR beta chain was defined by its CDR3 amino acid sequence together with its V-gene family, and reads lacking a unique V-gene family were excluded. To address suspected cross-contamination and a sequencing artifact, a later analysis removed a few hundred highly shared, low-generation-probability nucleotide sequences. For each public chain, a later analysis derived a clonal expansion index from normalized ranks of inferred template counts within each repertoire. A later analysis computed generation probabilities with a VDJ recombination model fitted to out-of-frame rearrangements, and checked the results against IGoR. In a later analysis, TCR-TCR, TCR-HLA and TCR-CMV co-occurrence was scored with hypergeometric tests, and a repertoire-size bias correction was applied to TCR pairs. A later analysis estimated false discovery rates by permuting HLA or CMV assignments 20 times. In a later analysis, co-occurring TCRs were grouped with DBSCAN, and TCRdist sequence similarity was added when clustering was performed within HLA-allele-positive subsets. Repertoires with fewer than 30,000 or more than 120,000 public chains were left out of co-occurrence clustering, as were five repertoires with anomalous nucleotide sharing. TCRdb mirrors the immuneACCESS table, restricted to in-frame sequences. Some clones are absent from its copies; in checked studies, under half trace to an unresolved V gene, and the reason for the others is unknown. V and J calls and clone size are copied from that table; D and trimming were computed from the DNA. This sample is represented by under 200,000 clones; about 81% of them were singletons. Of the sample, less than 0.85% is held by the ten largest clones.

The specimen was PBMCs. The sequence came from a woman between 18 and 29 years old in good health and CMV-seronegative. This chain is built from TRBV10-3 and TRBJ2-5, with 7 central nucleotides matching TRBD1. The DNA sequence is TGTGCCATCAGCGGACAGGCCAAGGTGGAGACCCAGTACTTC. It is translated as CAISGQAKVETQYF.